Below, 6 T cell receptor beta chains from the same sample are listed, as sequenced in a study of cytomegalovirus exposure and HLA in healthy donors. The PCR had 60 Vbeta and 13 Jbeta primers. Measured with immunoSEQ multiplex PCR; TCRdb has only the in-frame clones, and not every one. Of roughly 120,000 clones in the sample, 80% to 85% were seen once. The specimen sequenced was PBMCs. The receptors were gathered from a woman aged 55-70 years in good health and CMV-seropositive.

The chain recombines TRBV28 with TRBJ2-5, with a weak D call TRBD1 (6 bases). This CDR3 comprises 13 residues. The V end lost 5 bases, the J end lost 3 bases, and 10 bases lay between the germline ends. In germline, CDR1 is MDHEN, CDR2 SYDVKM. CDR3 DNA sequence: TGTGCCAGCAGTAGGACAGCCAAAGAGACCCAGTACTTC. Protein product: CASSRTAKETQYF.

The J gene is TRBJ1-3, the V gene TRBV15; 7 bases line up with TRBD1. Germline loops: CDR1 LNHNV, CDR2 YYDKDF (reference sequence). V lost 2 bases, J lost 2 bases, and 9 bases stayed unmatched. There are 17 residues in the CDR3. The CDR3 coding sequence is TGTGCCACCAGCAGAACCAGACAGGGCTTAACTGGAAACACCATATATTTT. Translated: CATSRTRQGLTGNTIYF. Together with reference TRBV15 and TRBJ1-3, the CDR3 gives the full variable domain: DAMVIQNPRYQVTQFGKPVTLSCSQTLNHNVMYWYQQKSSQAPKLLFHYYDKDFNNEADTPDNFQSRRPNTSFCFLDIRSPGLGDTAMYLCATSRTRQGLTGNTIYFGEGSWLTVV.

The chain joins TRBV5-1 to TRBJ2-7, with 10 bases identical to TRBD2. The CDR3 spans 15 residues. The J segment lost 1 base and the V segment lost 4 bases, leaving 5 bases of the junction unmatched. Germline CDR1 and CDR2: SGHRS and YFSETQ. The CDR3 reads CASSLLAGLSYEQYF. The CDR3, as DNA: TGCGCCAGCAGCCTACTAGCGGGGTTATCCTACGAGCAGTACTTC.

The chain employs TRBV9 and TRBJ2-7, with D possibly TRBD1 on 6 matching bases. The CDR3 has 15 amino acids. The V gene's germline CDR1 is SGDLS and CDR2 YYNGEE. Trimming took off 2 bases at V and 2 bases at J, with 14 bases between the two ends. CDR3 bases: TGTGCCAGCAGCGTCGGGCAGGGGACGGCCTACGAGCAGTACTTC. Protein: CASSVGQGTAYEQYF. Full variable domain (outside the CDR3, taken from reference TRBV9 and TRBJ2-7): DSGVTQTPKHLITATGQRVTLRCSPRSGDLSVYWYQQSLDQGLQFLIQYYNGEERAKGNILERFSAQQFPDLHSELNLSSLELGDSALYFCASSVGQGTAYEQYFGPGTRLTVT.

V and J are TRBV12-5 and TRBJ2-5, with TRBD2 identical over 8 bases. V trimming: 2 bases; J trimming: 7 bases; junction bases outside the gene matches: 6. CDR3 length: 14 residues. In germline, CDR1 is LGHNT, CDR2 FRNRAP. CDR3 coding DNA: TGTGCTAGTGGTTTGTCTCAGAGCGGGGGGACCCAGTACTTC. Translated, it gives CASGLSQSGGTQYF.

The chain is built from TRBV5-6 and TRBJ1-4; possible D gene TRBD1, 6 bases. The V gene's germline CDR1 is SGHDT and CDR2 YYEEEE. The V gene lost 5 bases and the J gene lost 8 bases, with 22 bases spanning the gap. The CDR3 loop spans 16 amino acids. CDR3 sequence: CASSRYSQGFGEKLFF. The CDR3, as DNA: TGTGCCAGCAGTAGATACTCACAGGGATTCGGCGAAAAACTGTTTTTT.